Each of the 17 T cell receptor beta chains below was sequenced from the same sample in a study of CD8+CD57+ T cells in acquired aplastic anemia. Genomic DNA acted as the template from which TCR beta VDJ combination and CDR3 sequence profiling were carried out. TCRdb itself ran the reads through MiXCR, one entry per CDR3 protein. The sample comprises 150,000 to 200,000 distinct CDR3 sequences, around 65% of which are singletons, and about 45% rests with the top ten. The material sequenced was sorted CD4+, CD8+, or CD8+CD57+ T cells (not recorded which) from PBMCs. All receptors come from a human donor with severe aplastic anemia or a healthy control (not recorded which).

This clonotype showed up many times. V gene TRBV12-5 combines with J gene TRBJ1-5, with TRBD1 matching 8 bases. CDR1 and CDR2 from the germline V gene are LGHNT and FRNRAP. V lost 0 bases and J lost 6; bases outside the gene matches: 7. The CDR3 runs 16 residues. The CDR3 DNA is TGTGCTAGTGGTTTGGTACGGGCAGGGGGCGTTCAGCCCCAGCATTTT. Translating it yields CASGLVRAGGVQPQHF. Filled out from reference TRBV12-5 and TRBJ1-5, the complete variable domain reads DARVTQTPRHKVTEMGQEVTMRCQPILGHNTVFWYRQTMMQGLELLAYFRNRAPLDDSGMPKDRFSAEMPDATLATLKIQPSEPRDSAVYFCASGLVRAGGVQPQHFGDGTRLSIL.

The J gene is TRBJ1-5, the V gene TRBV20-1; D might be TRBD1 (6 bases). This CDR3 has 16 amino acids. The germline V and J ends were trimmed by 4 bases and 1 base, with 17 bases remaining between them. Germline loops: CDR1 DFQATT, CDR2 SNEGSKA (reference sequence). The CDR3 here is CSAMLRGAPSNQPQHF. The CDR3 DNA follows: TGCAGTGCTATGTTAAGGGGGGCCCCGAGCAATCAGCCCCAGCATTTT.

This clonotype came up many times. The chain employs TRBV12-3 or TRBV12-4 and TRBJ2-1; 16 bases agree with TRBD2. The CDR3 spans 18 residues. After removal of 5 bases from V and 1 base from J, the junction contained 5 bases not matched to a gene. The DNA of the CDR3 is TGTGCCAGCAGTGCGGGACTAGCGGGGGGGCCGTCCTACAATGAGCAGTTCTTC. Residues: CASSAGLAGGPSYNEQFF.

This clonotype has just a few counts. The chain employs TRBV7-9 and TRBJ2-1; maybe TRBD2 (5 bases). The CDR3 length is 15 residues. Germline CDR1 reads SEHNR; CDR2 reads FQNEAQ (reference sequence). The ends were cut back, 5 bases at V and 2 bases at J, with 13 bases in the middle. The CDR3 DNA reads as TGTGCCAGCAGCCCCCGGGGTACCACCTACAATGAGCAGTTCTTC. Its protein is CASSPRGTTYNEQFF. The whole variable domain, remainder taken from reference TRBV7-9 and TRBJ2-1, is DTGVSQNPRHKITKRGQNVTFRCDPISEHNRLYWYRQTLGQGPEFLTYFQNEAQLEKSRLLSDRFSAERPKGSFSTLEIQRTEQGDSAMYLCASSPRGTTYNEQFFGPGTRLTVL.

This chain links TRBV2 with TRBJ2-7; the D is unclear. The CDR3 totals 15 residues. Per germline, CDR1 SNHLY and CDR2 FYNNEI. The germline V and J ends were trimmed by 7 bases and 0 bases, with 16 bases remaining between them. The CDR3 spells CASTALETSSYEQYF. Here the CDR3 DNA reads TGTGCCAGCACAGCATTGGAAACCAGCTCCTACGAGCAGTACTTC.

This clonotype was seen many times. The J gene is TRBJ2-3, the V gene TRBV5-6; no definite D call. Germline V lookup: CDR1 SGHDT, CDR2 YYEEEE. CDR3 size: 16 residues. Between the trimmed V and J ends, which lost 0 bases and 3 bases, there was a span of 14 bases. For the CDR3, the DNA is TGTGCCAGCAGCTTGGTGGTCAGGAGAGGAACAGATACGCAGTATTTT. Translated, it gives CASSLVVRRGTDTQYF.

The chain couples TRBV7-8 to TRBJ2-5, with 15 bases that match TRBD2. Judging by the DNA end, TRBJ2-7 fits better; the J call may be wrong. Germline lookup yields CDR1 SGHVS and CDR2 FQNEAQ. CDR3 size: 16 residues. As DNA, the CDR3 is TGTGCCAGCAGCTTCGGACTAGCGGGGGGGCTATACGAGCAGTACTTC. Translating gives CASSFGLAGGLYEQYF.

The chain joins TRBV6-1 to TRBJ2-5; D gene uncertain. The germline V gene has CDR1 MNHNS and CDR2 SASEGT. V gave up 6 bases and J gave up 5 bases, with 19 bases separating them. The CDR3 sequence is 15 residues long. CDR3 loop: CASSFGPSPQETQYF. The CDR3 coding sequence is TGTGCCAGCAGCTTTGGACCCTCCCCCCAGGAGACCCAGTACTTC.

This clonotype was found many times. The V call is TRBV4-2, the J call TRBJ2-7; D tentatively reads TRBD1 or TRBD2 (5 bases each). This CDR3 spans 15 amino acids. Trimming pared 0 bases from V and 2 bases from J, leaving 11 bases between. CDR1 LGHNA and CDR2 YNFKEQ come from the germline V gene. CDR3 amino acids: CASSQDGDPTYEQYF. CDR3 sequence (DNA): TGTGCCAGCAGCCAAGATGGGGACCCCACCTACGAGCAGTACTTC.

V and J are TRBV7-8 and TRBJ1-2; a possible D gene is TRBD1 (5 bases). Trimming left V 0 bases short and J 5 bases short, with 10 bases between. This CDR3 is 14 amino acids long. CDR1 is SGHVS, CDR2 FQNEAQ, per germline. The CDR3 protein is CASSLAGGTYGYTF. The DNA of the CDR3 is TGTGCCAGCAGCTTAGCGGGGGGGACTTATGGCTACACCTTC.

V and J are TRBV7-9 and TRBJ2-2; the D gene is possibly TRBD2 (5 bases). This CDR3 contains 15 residues. V lost 3 bases to trimming and J lost 8 bases, with 16 bases between them. Germline CDR1 is SEHNR and CDR2 is FQNEAQ (reference sequence). In nucleotides, the CDR3 is TGTGCCAGCAGCTTTCGGGATCGTGGGATGGGGGAGCTGTTTTTT. Its protein is CASSFRDRGMGELFF. The full variable domain, its missing parts supplied by reference TRBV7-9 and TRBJ2-2, is DTGVSQNPRHKITKRGQNVTFRCDPISEHNRLYWYRQTLGQGPEFLTYFQNEAQLEKSRLLSDRFSAERPKGSFSTLEIQRTEQGDSAMYLCASSFRDRGMGELFFGEGSRLTVL.

In its sample, this clonotype was seen once. CDR3 bases: TGTGCCAGTAAGGGGCGAGACTCGGTCTCTGAAGCTTTCTTT. Amino acid sequence: CASKGRDSVSEAFF. The chain joins TRBV2 to TRBJ1-1; D might be TRBD1 (5 bases). CDR3 length: 14 amino acids. Trimming took 9 bases from V and 6 from J, leaving 20 bases between them. From germline, CDR1 is SNHLY and CDR2 FYNNEI.

This clonotype was counted many times. The chain joins TRBV5-6 to TRBJ1-1; weak D call: TRBD1 (5 bases). There are 16 residues in the CDR3. Deletions cut 5 bases from V and 0 bases from J, with 17 bases between. Germline assignment: CDR1 SGHDT and CDR2 YYEEEE. CDR3 nucleotide sequence: TGTGCCAGCAGGCGCGGGGGGAGAGGTTTGAACACTGAAGCTTTCTTT. Translating gives CASRRGGRGLNTEAFF.

This clonotype was recorded once. The genes are TRBV5-1 and TRBJ1-5; D is unclear. The CDR3 runs 13 residues. Looked up from germline, CDR1 is SGHRS and CDR2 is YFSETQ. V lost 4 bases, J lost 7 bases, and 12 bases lay in between. The CDR3 bases are TGCGCCAGCAGCCAAGACTTCCGCCAGCCCCAGCATTTT. Amino acid sequence: CASSQDFRQPQHF.

This chain connects TRBV7-2 to TRBJ2-7, with D possibly TRBD2 on 7 matching bases. From germline, CDR1 is SGHTA and CDR2 FQGNSA. There are 17 residues in the CDR3. V lost 5 bases, J lost 2 bases, and 22 bases lay in between. The CDR3 nucleotides read TGTGCCAGCAGCCCGGAGGCGTGGCGGGGGCCACCCTACGAGCAGTACTTC. Encoded protein: CASSPEAWRGPPYEQYF.

Remarks on this clonotype: Germline is not matched at one junction end, which may reflect a read error. CDR3 loop: CASSFLYEQYF. The CDR3, as DNA: TGTGCCAGCAGTTTTTTATACGAGCAGTACTTC. The genes are TRBV10-3 and TRBJ2-7; D is ambiguous. This CDR3 comprises 11 residues. Looked up from germline, CDR1 is ENHRY and CDR2 is SYGVKD.

CDR3 sequence reads: CASSNPPGQADYEQYF. The DNA for the CDR3 is TGTGCCAGTAGTAACCCCCCGGGACAGGCGGACTACGAGCAGTACTTC. The V call is TRBV19, the J call TRBJ2-7; 8 bases fit TRBD1. Germline V gene lookup returns CDR1 LNHDA and CDR2 SQIVND (reference sequence). V shed 4 bases, J shed 3 bases, and the junction held 11 bases outside the gene matches. The length of the CDR3 is 16 residues.